The 16 T cell receptor beta chains below were found in one sample sequenced in a study of T cell responses to AZD1222 COVID-19 vaccine. Generated by immunoSEQ multiplex PCR, the TCRdb table keeps only in-frame clones and is missing some. The sample consists of 95,000 to 150,000 clones, 88% of them appearing once. Sequenced here: peripheral blood, sampled on day 0 of AZD1222 vaccination. These receptors originate from an adult in good health.

The gene calls are TRBV5-1 and TRBJ2-7; 11 bases are a match to TRBD2. The germline gives CDR1 SGHRS, CDR2 YFSETQ. Germline trimming cut 3 bases from V and 5 bases from J; bases unmatched to any gene: 7. This CDR3 comprises 15 residues. CDR3 protein: CASSSTSGIPNEQYF. DNA of the CDR3: TGCGCCAGCAGCTCGACTAGCGGGATTCCTAACGAGCAGTACTTC.

The chain employs TRBV19 and TRBJ2-3, with a weak D call TRBD1 (5 bases). Germline V gives CDR1 LNHDA, CDR2 SQIVND (reference sequence). V was clipped by 10 bases and J by 1 base, with 21 bases between them. The CDR3 extends over 16 amino acids. The CDR3 DNA follows: TGTGCCACCGACAATAACCAGGGTAGGGGCACAGATACGCAGTATTTT. Translation: CATDNNQGRGTDTQYF.

The chain carries TRBV4-2 and TRBJ1-2, with D possibly TRBD1 on 6 matching bases. Germline CDR1 is LGHNA and CDR2 is YNFKEQ. The CDR3 has 14 residues. Trimming shortened V by 4 bases and J by 0 bases, and 9 bases separated the two germline ends. CDR3 DNA: TGTGCCAGCAGCCCTCGGGACACTAACTATGGCTACACCTTC. It encodes CASSPRDTNYGYTF.

The rearrangement links TRBV18 to TRBJ2-5; no definite D call. CDR1 is KGHSH, CDR2 LQKENI, per germline. The V end was cut by 3 bases, the J end by 1 base, with 12 bases between. The length of the CDR3 is 15 residues. CDR3 loop: CASSPNRATQETQYF. The CDR3 nucleotides read TGTGCCAGCTCACCTAATCGAGCGACCCAAGAGACCCAGTACTTC.

This clone was detected only once. This chain uses TRBV19 with TRBJ1-5; D is ambiguous. The V gene's germline CDR1 is LNHDA and CDR2 SQIVND (reference sequence). The V gene lost 1 base and the J gene lost 0 bases, with 7 bases spanning the gap. CDR3 length: 15 amino acids. The CDR3 bases are TGTGCCAGTAGTATAGTGCGGGCTAGCAATCAGCCCCAGCATTTT. It codes for CASSIVRASNQPQHF.

DNA of the CDR3: TGCGCCACCAACGAGGGGGGGAATTCACCCCTCCACTTT. This translates into CATNEGGNSPLHF. The V call is TRBV5-1, the J call TRBJ1-6; a possible D gene is TRBD1 (6 bases). The CDR3 covers 13 residues. Germline-derived CDR1 and CDR2 are SGHRS and YFSETQ. Trimming left V 9 bases short and J 7 bases short, with 14 bases between.

The rearrangement links TRBV28 to TRBJ2-7, with D unclear. CDR3 length: 14 amino acids. Germline CDR1 and CDR2: MDHEN and SYDVKM. V gave up 2 bases and J gave up 2 bases, with 10 bases separating them. The CDR3 nucleotides read TGTGCCAGCAGTTTACCAGGCCGAACCTACGAGCAGTACTTC. Translated, it gives CASSLPGRTYEQYF.

The rearrangement joins TRBV28 to TRBJ1-2; possibly TRBD1 for D (5 bases). This CDR3 comprises 12 residues. The germline V gene has CDR1 MDHEN and CDR2 SYDVKM. With 5 bases removed from V and 3 bases from J, the gap between germline ends came to 7 bases. CDR3 coding DNA: TGTGCCAGCAGTCTCAGGGACTATGGCTACACCTTC. It is translated as CASSLRDYGYTF.

The chain couples TRBV2 to TRBJ2-3, with 8 bases aligning to TRBD2. The CDR3 is made up of 14 amino acids. With 4 bases clipped from V and 8 bases from J, the junction kept 8 bases outside the gene matches. CDR1 SNHLY and CDR2 FYNNEI come from the germline V gene. The CDR3 bases are TGTGCCAGCAGTGCGGGAGGGCCGTTCGGTACGCAGTATTTT. Translated, it gives CASSAGGPFGTQYF.

This clone was counted a single time. The chain couples TRBV10-3 to TRBJ2-3, with TRBD2 matching 9 bases. From germline, CDR1 is ENHRY and CDR2 SYGVKD. V gave up 0 bases and J gave up 1 base; unmatched junction bases: 2. The CDR3 totals 16 residues. CDR3 region: CAISESVAGGTDTQYF. The CDR3 nucleotides are TGTGCCATCAGTGAGTCGGTAGCGGGGGGCACAGATACGCAGTATTTT.

This rearrangement joins TRBV9 to TRBJ2-3, with no clear D. The V end lost 0 bases, the J end lost 3 bases, and 2 bases lay between the germline ends. This CDR3 has 12 residues. Germline lookup yields CDR1 SGDLS and CDR2 YYNGEE. In nucleotides, the CDR3 is TGTGCCAGCAGCGTAGGTACAGATACGCAGTATTTT. Amino acid sequence: CASSVGTDTQYF.

The J gene is TRBJ2-3, the V gene TRBV2; TRBD2 matches at 9 bases. The CDR3 runs 19 residues. Germline CDR1 is SNHLY and CDR2 is FYNNEI. After removal of 4 bases from V and 6 bases from J, the junction contained 20 bases not matched to a gene. This CDR3 reads CASSVGGRASKTGLDTQYF. For the CDR3, the DNA is TGTGCCAGCAGTGTGGGCGGGAGGGCCTCCAAGACGGGGTTGGATACGCAGTATTTT.

The V and J genes are TRBV3-1 (or the pseudogene TRBV3-2) and TRBJ1-6; no clear D gene. The CDR3 runs 15 residues. The V end was cut by 2 bases, the J end by 7 bases, with 12 bases between. Germline V gene data show CDR1 as LGHDT and CDR2 as YNNKEL (reference sequence). The CDR3 coding sequence is TGTGCCAGCAGCCAACCAGGAACGGGCAATTCACCCCTCCACTTT. Protein product: CASSQPGTGNSPLHF.

V gene TRBV6-5 combines with J gene TRBJ2-1, with 11 bases that match TRBD2. Trimming at V came to 7 bases and at J to 10 bases, leaving 12 bases not matched to a gene. Germline CDR1 and CDR2: MNHEY and SVGAGI. CDR3 length equals 15 residues. This CDR3 reads CASTLAGGGRGEQFF. CDR3 bases: TGTGCCAGCACCTTAGCGGGAGGGGGCCGGGGCGAGCAGTTCTTC.

The chain recombines TRBV2 with TRBJ2-7; 7 nucleotides agree with TRBD2. In germline, CDR1 is SNHLY, CDR2 FYNNEI. The V gene end was trimmed by 6 bases and the J gene end by 1 base; junction bases not matched to a gene: 9. The CDR3 loop spans 15 amino acids. CDR3 DNA: TGTGCCAGCAGCGAGGGCGGGGGTCGGTCCTACGAGCAGTACTTC. This gives the protein CASSEGGGRSYEQYF. The variable domain in full, completed from reference TRBV2 and TRBJ2-7, reads EPEVTQTPSHQVTQMGQEVILRCVPISNHLYFYWYRQILGQKVEFLVSFYNNEISEKSEIFDDQFSVERPDGSNFTLKIRSTKLEDSAMYFCASSEGGGRSYEQYFGPGTRLTVT.

The chain recombines TRBV10-3 with TRBJ2-2, with 11 bases lining up with TRBD1. This CDR3 region has 15 residues. J lost 6 bases, V lost 6 bases, and 6 bases had no gene match. The germline V gene has CDR1 ENHRY and CDR2 SYGVKD. The CDR3 DNA follows: TGTGCCATCAGATCGGGACAGGGGGAGTCCGGGGAGCTGTTTTTT. Protein product: CAIRSGQGESGELFF.